This passage covers 13 T cell receptor beta chains from one sample sequenced in a study of blood T cell repertoires in COVID-19. Assay used: immunoSEQ multiplex PCR; TCRdb lists only in-frame clones, some missing. The sample has approximately 100,000 clones, 80% to 95% seen once; the top ten hold roughly 0.97%. The specimen was peripheral blood. The receptors were gathered from a man in his 60s with acute or convalescent COVID-19.

J is TRBJ1-5 and V is TRBV28; tentative D call: TRBD1 (6 bases). This CDR3 region has 14 residues. Trimming stripped 3 bases from V and 5 bases from J, with 11 bases between. Germline-derived CDR1 and CDR2 are MDHEN and SYDVKM. DNA for the CDR3: TGTGCCAGCAGTTTGACGGGGGGCTATCAGCCCCAGCATTTT. This sequence encodes CASSLTGGYQPQHF.

A single count supports this clone. This sequence joins TRBV28 and TRBJ2-6, with D possibly being TRBD2 (5 bases). The germline CDR1 and CDR2 sequences are MDHEN and SYDVKM. The V and J ends lost 1 base and 2 bases respectively, with 9 bases between them. This CDR3 comprises 16 residues. The CDR3 here is CASSLLGSAGANVLTF. Written as DNA, the CDR3 is TGTGCCAGCAGTTTATTAGGGAGCGCTGGGGCCAACGTCCTGACTTTC.

J is TRBJ1-2 and V is TRBV25-1; a possible D gene is TRBD1 (5 bases). The length of the CDR3 is 14 residues. Looked up from germline, CDR1 is MGHDK and CDR2 is SYGVNS. V lost 2 bases and J lost 4, with 11 bases in between. The CDR3 protein is CASSEIRQPYGYTF. The CDR3, as DNA: TGTGCCAGCAGTGAAATCAGACAGCCCTATGGCTACACCTTC.

J is TRBJ2-1 and V is TRBV7-2; perhaps TRBD2 as D (6 bases). Trimming shortened V by 3 bases and J by 3 bases, and 9 bases separated the two germline ends. The CDR3 contains 14 residues. In germline, CDR1 is SGHTA, CDR2 FQGNSA. CDR3 nucleotide sequence: TGTGCCAGCAGCTTGGGGCGGGGCTACAATGAGCAGTTCTTC. Its protein product is CASSLGRGYNEQFF.

This rearrangement joins TRBV6-2 or TRBV6-3 to TRBJ2-2, with D possibly TRBD2 on 6 matching bases. This CDR3 is built from 17 residues. The V gene lost 2 bases and the J gene lost 1 base, with 14 bases spanning the gap. The V gene's germline CDR1 is MNHEY and CDR2 SVGEGT. Here the CDR3 reads CASSYGISSGNTGELFF. In DNA form, the CDR3 reads TGTGCCAGCAGTTACGGGATCAGTAGCGGGAACACCGGGGAGCTGTTTTTT.

This rearrangement joins TRBV6-5 to TRBJ2-7; 11 nucleotides line up with TRBD1. CDR1 MNHEY and CDR2 SVGAGI come from the germline V gene. This CDR3 spans 15 amino acids. V shed 4 bases, J shed 0 bases, and the junction held 2 bases outside the gene matches. CDR3 sequence (DNA): TGTGCCAGCAGTTTTGGACAGGGGGCCTCCTACGAGCAGTACTTC. Encoded protein: CASSFGQGASYEQYF.

The chain is built from TRBV30 and TRBJ2-1, with TRBD1 as a possible D gene (5 bases). V shed 0 bases and J shed 0 bases, with 6 bases lying between them. This CDR3 comprises 14 residues. Germline CDR1 GTSNPN, CDR2 SVGIG (reference sequence). The CDR3: CAWSVDSSYNEQFF. In DNA form, the CDR3 reads TGTGCCTGGAGTGTAGACAGCTCCTACAATGAGCAGTTCTTC. The full variable domain, with the rest looked up from reference TRBV30 and TRBJ2-1, is SQTIHQWPATLVQPVGSPLSLECTVEGTSNPNLYWYRQAAGRGLQLLFYSVGIGQISSEVPQNLSASRPQDRQFILSSKKLLLSDSGFYLCAWSVDSSYNEQFFGPGTRLTVL.

The chain couples TRBV12-3 or TRBV12-4 to TRBJ1-2; 8 positions match TRBD1. Unmatched junction bases numbered 7, after V lost 6 bases and J lost 7 bases. The CDR3 totals 13 residues. CDR3 sequence (DNA): TGTGCCAGCAGCCCAGACAGGGGAGGTGGCTACACCTTC. Protein sequence: CASSPDRGGGYTF.

The chain has TRBV11-3 and TRBJ1-1; D remains unclear. This CDR3 region has 16 residues. The germline gives CDR1 SGHNT, CDR2 YENEEA. Trimming cost V 0 bases and J 0 bases, with 11 bases left between them. As DNA, the CDR3 is TGTGCCAGCAGCTTAGAGATGGGGAGGGTGAACACTGAAGCTTTCTTT. This gives the protein CASSLEMGRVNTEAFF.

J is TRBJ1-2 and V is TRBV6-5; the match to TRBD1 covers 8 bases. Germline V CDR1 and CDR2: MNHEY, SVGAGI. The CDR3 length is 14 residues. Trimming at V came to 6 bases and at J to 2 bases, leaving 5 bases not matched to a gene. CDR3: CASSQGALNYGYTF. Here the CDR3 DNA reads TGTGCCAGCAGCCAGGGGGCGCTGAACTATGGCTACACCTTC.

The CDR3 sequence is CASSQPERSSTDTQYF. The CDR3 nucleotides are TGCGCCAGCAGCCAACCCGAGCGGTCTAGCACAGATACGCAGTATTTT. The V and J genes are TRBV4-1 and TRBJ2-3, with a weak D call TRBD2 (5 bases). CDR1 and CDR2 from the germline V gene are MGHRA and YSYEKL. The CDR3 length is 16 residues. The V end lost 2 bases, the J end lost 0 bases, and 12 bases lay between the germline ends.

This clone was seen only once. The chain links TRBV23-1 to TRBJ1-1, with a weak D call TRBD1 (5 bases). TRBV23-1 is noted as an ORF with a role that remains uncertain. The CDR3 extends over 16 amino acids. Trimming shortened V by 4 bases and J by 2 bases, and 17 bases separated the two germline ends. The CDR3 loop reads CASSLHQQDLNTEAFF. DNA of the CDR3: TGCGCCAGCAGTCTCCACCAACAGGACCTAAACACTGAAGCTTTCTTT.

In its sample, this clone was seen once. The J gene is TRBJ1-2, the V gene TRBV19; possibly TRBD1 for D (6 bases). Looked up from germline, CDR1 is LNHDA and CDR2 is SQIVND (reference sequence). The ends were cut back, 7 bases at V and 4 bases at J, with 10 bases in the middle. The CDR3 runs 12 residues. CDR3 sequence: CASTGEFYGYTF. Written as DNA, the CDR3 is TGTGCCAGTACAGGGGAGTTCTATGGCTACACCTTC.